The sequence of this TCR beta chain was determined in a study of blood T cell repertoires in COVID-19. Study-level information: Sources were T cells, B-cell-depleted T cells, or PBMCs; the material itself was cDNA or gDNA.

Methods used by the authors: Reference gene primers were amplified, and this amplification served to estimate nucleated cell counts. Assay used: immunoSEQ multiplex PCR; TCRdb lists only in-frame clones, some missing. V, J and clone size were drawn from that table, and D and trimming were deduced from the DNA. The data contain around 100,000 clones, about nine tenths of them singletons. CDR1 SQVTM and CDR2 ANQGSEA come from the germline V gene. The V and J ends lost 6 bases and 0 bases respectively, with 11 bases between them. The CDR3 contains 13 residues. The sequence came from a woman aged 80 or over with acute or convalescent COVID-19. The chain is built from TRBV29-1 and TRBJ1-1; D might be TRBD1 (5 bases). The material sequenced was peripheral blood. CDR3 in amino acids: CSVSRVLNTEAFF. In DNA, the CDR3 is TGCAGCGTGTCCAGGGTTCTGAACACTGAAGCTTTCTTT.